The 8 T cell receptor beta chains below all came from one sample that was sequenced in a study of cytomegalovirus exposure and HLA in healthy donors. The assay was immunoSEQ multiplex PCR, and TCRdb's table has in-frame clones only and misses some. The sample holds approximately 260,000 clones, approximately 84% seen once. Sample: PBMCs. Source of these receptors: a woman in her 30s in good health and CMV-seropositive.

In this sample, this clone turned up a few times. This chain connects TRBV5-1 to TRBJ2-7; 11 nucleotides line up with TRBD2. V was clipped by 4 bases and J by 4 bases; unmatched bases: 7. The germline CDR1 and CDR2 sequences are SGHRS and YFSETQ. The CDR3 has 15 residues. CDR3 DNA sequence: TGCGCCAGCAGCGTCCGGGGACTAGCGGAATACGAGCAGTACTTC. This sequence encodes CASSVRGLAEYEQYF.

This clone occurred once. This rearrangement joins TRBV5-1 to TRBJ2-7, with D unclear. CDR3 length: 15 residues. CDR1 and CDR2 (germline): SGHRS, YFSETQ. V gave up 3 bases and J gave up 2 bases, with 15 bases separating them. In nucleotides, the CDR3 is TGCGCCAGCAGCTGGAAAACGGAGCCTCCCTACGAGCAGTACTTC. This codes for CASSWKTEPPYEQYF.

V and J are TRBV19 and TRBJ1-4; TRBD1 matches at 8 bases. The CDR3 extends over 11 amino acids. Per germline, CDR1 LNHDA and CDR2 SQIVND (reference sequence). V lost 7 bases, J lost 12 bases, and 4 bases stayed unmatched. The CDR3 loop reads CASKAGGELFF. CDR3 sequence (DNA): TGTGCCAGTAAAGCAGGGGGCGAACTGTTTTTT.

The chain couples TRBV4-1 to TRBJ1-5, with TRBD1 matching 10 bases. Trimming took 1 base from V and 1 from J; bases not matched to a gene: 1. Germline V gene data show CDR1 as MGHRA and CDR2 as YSYEKL. The CDR3 is 16 residues long. For the CDR3, the DNA is TGCGCCAGCAGCCAAGTGGACAGGGGGAGCAATCAGCCCCAGCATTTT. Its translation: CASSQVDRGSNQPQHF.

The chain links TRBV19 to TRBJ1-3; no clear D gene. This CDR3 spans 15 amino acids. Trimming pared 5 bases from V and 3 bases from J, leaving 14 bases between. The germline V gene has CDR1 LNHDA and CDR2 SQIVND (reference sequence). CDR3 protein: CASSLTAVGGNTIYF. CDR3 nucleotides: TGTGCCAGTAGTCTCACCGCGGTCGGTGGAAACACCATATATTTT.

The chain has TRBV7-6 and TRBJ2-1, with a weak D call TRBD2 (6 bases). The germline V gene has CDR1 SGHVS and CDR2 FNYEAQ. The CDR3 loop spans 13 amino acids. The V end lost 6 bases, the J end lost 4 bases, and 10 bases lay between the germline ends. CDR3 loop: CASSRDSYNEQFF. CDR3 sequence (DNA): TGTGCCAGCAGTCGGGACTCTTACAATGAGCAGTTCTTC.

The rearrangement links TRBV9 to TRBJ2-1, with 7 positions matching TRBD2. The germline CDR1 and CDR2 sequences are SGDLS and YYNGEE. Germline trimming cut 0 bases from V and 3 bases from J; bases unmatched to any gene: 3. This CDR3 contains 15 residues. CDR3 amino acids: CASSVAGGDYNEQFF. CDR3 DNA sequence: TGTGCCAGCAGCGTAGCGGGAGGCGACTACAATGAGCAGTTCTTC.

The chain employs TRBV6-5 and TRBJ2-7, with TRBD2 as a possible D gene (6 bases). The ends were cut back, 0 bases at V and 6 bases at J, with 15 bases in the middle. The CDR3 extends over 15 amino acids. Germline CDR1 is MNHEY and CDR2 is SVGAGI. The CDR3 coding sequence is TGTGCCAGCAGTTACTCCCTGACTAGTTTTTCCGAGCAGTACTTC. Translated: CASSYSLTSFSEQYF.